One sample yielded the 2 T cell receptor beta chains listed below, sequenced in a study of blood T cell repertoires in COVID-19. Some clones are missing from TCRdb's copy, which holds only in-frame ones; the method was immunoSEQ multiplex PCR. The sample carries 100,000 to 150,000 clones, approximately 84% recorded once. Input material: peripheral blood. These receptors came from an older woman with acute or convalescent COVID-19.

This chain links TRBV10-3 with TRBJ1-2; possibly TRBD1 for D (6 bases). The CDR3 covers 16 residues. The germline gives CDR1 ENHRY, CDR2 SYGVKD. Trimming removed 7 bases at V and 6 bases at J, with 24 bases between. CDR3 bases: TGTGCCATCACCCCGGGACAAGGAAAAGGCGATGATGGCTACACCTTC. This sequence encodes CAITPGQGKGDDGYTF.

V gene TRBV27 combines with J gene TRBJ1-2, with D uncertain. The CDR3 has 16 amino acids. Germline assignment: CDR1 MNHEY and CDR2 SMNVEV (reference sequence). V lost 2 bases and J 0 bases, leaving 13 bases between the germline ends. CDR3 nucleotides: TGTGCCAGCAGTTTAGAGGTCTACTATTCTAACTATGGCTACACCTTC. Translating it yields CASSLEVYYSNYGYTF.